The 2 T cell receptor beta chains listed next were all sequenced from one sample in a study of blood T cells in healthy people across ages. Next came a second PCR, run for about 6 to 11 cycles, which used a sample-barcoded 5' primer along with a J-beta primer mix. TCRdb ran MiXCR on the 5' RACE reads and lists one entry per CDR3 protein. The table has fewer than 800,000 distinct CDR3 sequences, 20% to 25% seen once. The material sequenced was blood. The receptors originated from a man between 65 and 79 years old in good health.

The V and J genes are TRBV9 and TRBJ2-3, with D tentatively TRBD1 or TRBD2 (5 bases each). Germline assignment: CDR1 SGDLS and CDR2 YYNGEE. The CDR3 loop spans 19 amino acids. V was shortened by 2 bases and J by 3 bases, with 25 bases between the two germline ends. CDR3 sequence: CASSVGSGARGIYTDTQYF. For the CDR3, the DNA is TGTGCCAGCAGCGTGGGCTCCGGGGCTCGAGGAATATATACAGATACGCAGTATTTT.

The table lists this clonotype with a few counts. The chain uses TRBV10-3 and TRBJ2-7, with D possibly being TRBD1 (6 bases). The CDR3 is 12 residues long. Trimming left V 3 bases short and J 4 bases short, with 7 bases between. Germline CDR1 is ENHRY and CDR2 is SYGVKD. CDR3 residues: CAISDRGYEQYF. Here the CDR3 DNA reads TGTGCCATCAGTGACAGGGGTTACGAGCAGTACTTC.